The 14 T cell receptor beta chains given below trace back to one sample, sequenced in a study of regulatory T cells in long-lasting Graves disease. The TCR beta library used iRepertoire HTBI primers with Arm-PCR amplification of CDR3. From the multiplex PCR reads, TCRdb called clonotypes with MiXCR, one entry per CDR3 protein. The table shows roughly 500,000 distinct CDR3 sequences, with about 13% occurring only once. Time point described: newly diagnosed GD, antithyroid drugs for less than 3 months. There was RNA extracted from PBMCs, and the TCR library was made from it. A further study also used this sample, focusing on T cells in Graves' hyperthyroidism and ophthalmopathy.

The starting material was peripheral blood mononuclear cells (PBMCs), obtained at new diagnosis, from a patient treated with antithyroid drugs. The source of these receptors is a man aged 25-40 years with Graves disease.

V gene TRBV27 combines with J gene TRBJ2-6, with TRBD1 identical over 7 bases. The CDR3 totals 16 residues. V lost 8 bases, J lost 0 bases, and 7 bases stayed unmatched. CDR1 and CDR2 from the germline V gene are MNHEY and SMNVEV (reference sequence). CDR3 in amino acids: CASADRIYSGANVLTF. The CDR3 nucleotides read TGTGCCAGCGCGGACAGGATATACTCTGGGGCCAACGTCCTGACTTTC.

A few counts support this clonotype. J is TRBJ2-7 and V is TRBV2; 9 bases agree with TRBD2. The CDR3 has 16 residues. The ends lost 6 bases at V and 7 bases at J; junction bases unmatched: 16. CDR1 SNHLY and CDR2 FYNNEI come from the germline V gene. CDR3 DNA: TGTGCCAGCAGCGAATGGCCAGCGGGAGGATGGGATGAGCAGTACTTC. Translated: CASSEWPAGGWDEQYF. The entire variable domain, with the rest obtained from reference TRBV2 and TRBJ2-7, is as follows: EPEVTQTPSHQVTQMGQEVILRCVPISNHLYFYWYRQILGQKVEFLVSFYNNEISEKSEIFDDQFSVERPDGSNFTLKIRSTKLEDSAMYFCASSEWPAGGWDEQYFGPGTRLTVT.

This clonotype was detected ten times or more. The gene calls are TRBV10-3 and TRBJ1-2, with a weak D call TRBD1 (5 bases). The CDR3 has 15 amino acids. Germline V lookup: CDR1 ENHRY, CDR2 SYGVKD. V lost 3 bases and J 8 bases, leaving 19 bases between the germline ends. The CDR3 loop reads CAISDPGRDATGYTF. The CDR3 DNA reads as TGTGCCATCAGTGACCCGGGCCGGGACGCCACGGGCTACACCTTC.

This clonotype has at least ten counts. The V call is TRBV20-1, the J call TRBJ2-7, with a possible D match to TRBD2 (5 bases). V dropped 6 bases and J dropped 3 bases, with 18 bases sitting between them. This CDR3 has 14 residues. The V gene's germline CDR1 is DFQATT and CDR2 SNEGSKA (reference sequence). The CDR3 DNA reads TGCAGTGCAACAGTGGGTAGCGAGGACTACGAGCAGTACTTC. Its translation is CSATVGSEDYEQYF.

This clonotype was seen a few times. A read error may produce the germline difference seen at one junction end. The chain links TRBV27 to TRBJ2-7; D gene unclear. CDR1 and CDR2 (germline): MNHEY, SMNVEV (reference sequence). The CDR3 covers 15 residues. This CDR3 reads CASSFGQATSNEQYF. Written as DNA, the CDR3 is TGTGCCAGCAGTTTTGGGCAAGCTACCTCCAACGAGCAGTACTTC.

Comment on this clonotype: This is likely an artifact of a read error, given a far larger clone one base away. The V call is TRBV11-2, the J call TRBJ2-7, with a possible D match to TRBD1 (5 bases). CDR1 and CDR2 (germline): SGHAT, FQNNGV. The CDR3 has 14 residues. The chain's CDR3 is CASSPQGASYGQYF. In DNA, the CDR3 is TGTGCCAGCAGCCCCCAAGGGGCCTCCTACGGGCAGTACTTC. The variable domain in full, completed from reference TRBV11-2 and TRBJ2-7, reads EAGVAQSPRYKIIEKRQSVAFWCNPISGHATLYWYQQILGQGPKLLIQFQNNGVVDDSQLPKDRFSAERLKGVDSTLKIQPAKLEDSAVYLCASSPQGASYGQYFGPGTRLTVT.

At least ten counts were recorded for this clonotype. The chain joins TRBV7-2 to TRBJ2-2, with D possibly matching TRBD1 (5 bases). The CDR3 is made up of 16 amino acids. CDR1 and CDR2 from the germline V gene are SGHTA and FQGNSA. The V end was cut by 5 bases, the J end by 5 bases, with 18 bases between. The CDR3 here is CASSRARGSRTGELFF. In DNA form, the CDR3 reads TGTGCCAGCAGCCGAGCTAGGGGAAGTCGGACCGGGGAGCTGTTTTTT.

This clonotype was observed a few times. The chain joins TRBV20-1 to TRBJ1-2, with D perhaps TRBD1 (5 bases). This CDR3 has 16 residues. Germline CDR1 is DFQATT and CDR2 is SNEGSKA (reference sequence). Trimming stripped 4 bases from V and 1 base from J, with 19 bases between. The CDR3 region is CSATQGRGTLNYGYTF. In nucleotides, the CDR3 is TGCAGTGCTACTCAGGGTCGGGGGACCCTTAACTATGGCTACACCTTC.

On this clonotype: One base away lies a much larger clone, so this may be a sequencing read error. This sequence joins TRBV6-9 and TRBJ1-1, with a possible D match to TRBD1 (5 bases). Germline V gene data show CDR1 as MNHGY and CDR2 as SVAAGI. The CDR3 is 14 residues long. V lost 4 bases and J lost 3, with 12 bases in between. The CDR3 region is CASSSGRMDTEAFF. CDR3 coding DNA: TGTGCCAGCAGTTCGGGACGGATGGACACTGAAGCTTTCTTT.

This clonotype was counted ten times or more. CDR3 in amino acids: CASSYPGANTEAFF. The CDR3 coding sequence is TGTGCCAGCAGTTACCCAGGGGCGAACACTGAAGCTTTCTTT. The rearrangement joins TRBV12-3 or TRBV12-4 to TRBJ1-1; possible D gene TRBD1, 6 bases. CDR3 length: 14 amino acids. The V end was cut by 4 bases, the J end by 1 base, with 10 bases between.

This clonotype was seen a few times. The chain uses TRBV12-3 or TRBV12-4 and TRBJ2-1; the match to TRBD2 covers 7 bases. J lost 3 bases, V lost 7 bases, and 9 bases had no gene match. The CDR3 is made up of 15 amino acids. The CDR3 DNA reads TGTGCCAGCATTGGAAGGGAGGGGAACTACAATGAGCAGTTCTTC. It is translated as CASIGREGNYNEQFF.

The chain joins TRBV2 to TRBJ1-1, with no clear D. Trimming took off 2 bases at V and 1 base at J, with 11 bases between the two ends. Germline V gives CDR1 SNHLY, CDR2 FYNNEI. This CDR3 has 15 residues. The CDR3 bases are TGTGCCAGCAGTGAAACGCCGGGAGCGAACACTGAAGCTTTCTTT. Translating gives CASSETPGANTEAFF.

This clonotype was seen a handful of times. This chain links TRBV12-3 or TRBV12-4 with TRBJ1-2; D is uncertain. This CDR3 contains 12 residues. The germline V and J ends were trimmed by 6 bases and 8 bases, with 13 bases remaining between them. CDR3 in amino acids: CASSPPHGGYTF. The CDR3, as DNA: TGTGCCAGCAGCCCCCCACATGGAGGCTACACCTTC.

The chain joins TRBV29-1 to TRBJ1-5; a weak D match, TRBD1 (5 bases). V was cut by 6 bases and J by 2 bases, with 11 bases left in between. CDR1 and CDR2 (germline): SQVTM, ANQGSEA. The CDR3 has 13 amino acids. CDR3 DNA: TGCAGCGTCTGGGGGGGGGGCAATCAGCCCCAGCATTTT. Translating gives CSVWGGGNQPQHF.